The 9 T cell receptor beta chains below come from one sample, sequenced in a study of cytomegalovirus exposure and HLA in healthy donors. Both 60 Vbeta primers and 13 Jbeta primers went into the PCR. Profiled with immunoSEQ multiplex PCR; TCRdb holds only in-frame clones, not every one. The specimen's table records 100,000 to 150,000 clones. The material sequenced was PBMCs. The receptors come from a man aged 18-30 years in good health and CMV-seronegative.

The chain is built from TRBV27 and TRBJ2-1; 13 bases agree with TRBD2. This CDR3 is built from 18 residues. Germline values: CDR1 MNHEY, CDR2 SMNVEV (reference sequence). The V and J ends lost 4 bases and 3 bases, in that order; junction bases with no gene match: 9. CDR3 sequence (DNA): TGTGCCAGCAGTTCCGGGACTAGCGGGGCCCTTTTCTACAATGAGCAGTTCTTC. This gives the protein CASSSGTSGALFYNEQFF.

The V and J genes are TRBV18 and TRBJ2-2; D possibly corresponds to TRBD1 (5 bases). CDR1 is KGHSH and CDR2 is LQKENI in the germline V gene. The germline V and J ends were trimmed by 5 bases and 0 bases, with 13 bases remaining between them. The CDR3 extends over 16 amino acids. The CDR3, as DNA: TGTGCCAGCTCAAGGACAAGCCCAGCGAACACCGGGGAGCTGTTTTTT. It yields the protein CASSRTSPANTGELFF.

V and J are TRBV2 and TRBJ2-7; a possible D gene is TRBD1 (5 bases). Per the germline V gene, CDR1 is SNHLY and CDR2 is FYNNEI. The CDR3 runs 13 residues. Trimming cost V 9 bases and J 3 bases, with 15 bases left between them. Here the CDR3 DNA reads TGTGCCAGTAAAGGGGATTTGAGCTACGAGCAGTACTTC. Residues: CASKGDLSYEQYF.

J is TRBJ2-4 and V is TRBV27; no clear D. The CDR3 extends over 16 amino acids. V was pared by 0 bases and J by 0 bases, with 9 bases between. Germline V gene data show CDR1 as MNHEY and CDR2 as SMNVEV (reference sequence). CDR3 region: CASSLSSILAKNIQYF. CDR3 nucleotides: TGTGCCAGCAGTTTATCATCTATTCTAGCCAAAAACATTCAGTACTTC.

CDR3 residues: CASSLDGGLGYTF. CDR3 bases: TGTGCCAGCAGCTTGGATGGGGGCTTGGGCTACACCTTC. This chain uses TRBV5-4 with TRBJ1-2; possible D gene TRBD1, 6 bases. This CDR3 has 13 residues. V was clipped by 0 bases and J by 8 bases, with 11 bases between them. Germline V CDR1 and CDR2: SGHNT, YYREEE (reference sequence). Complete variable domain (other parts from reference TRBV5-4 and TRBJ1-2): ETGVTQSPTHLIKTRGQQVTLRCSSQSGHNTVSWYQQALGQGPQFIFQYYREEENGRGNFPPRFSGLQFPNYSSELNVNALELDDSALYLCASSLDGGLGYTFGSGTRLTVV.

The V gene is TRBV7-9, the J gene TRBJ2-7; 9 nucleotides align to TRBD1. This CDR3 spans 15 amino acids. V dropped 10 bases and J dropped 4; count of bases not matched to a gene: 14. The germline gives CDR1 SEHNR, CDR2 FQNEAQ (reference sequence). The CDR3 DNA reads as TGTGCCACTCAGCGGAGGACAGGGGAAGGATACGAGCAGTACTTC. It yields the protein CATQRRTGEGYEQYF.

V is TRBV10-1 and J is TRBJ2-1; D uncertain. The germline V gene encodes CDR1 WNHNN and CDR2 SYGVQD (reference sequence). V lost 4 bases, J lost 0 bases, and 16 bases lay in between. The CDR3 loop spans 17 amino acids. CDR3 amino acids: CASSGGKSYSSYNEQFF. The CDR3 bases are TGCGCCAGCAGTGGAGGAAAAAGCTACTCCTCCTACAATGAGCAGTTCTTC.

V is TRBV6-1 and J is TRBJ1-4; tentative D call: TRBD1 (5 bases). Trimming took 1 base from V and 8 from J, leaving 20 bases between them. CDR3 length equals 17 residues. The germline CDR1 and CDR2 sequences are MNHNS and SASEGT. CDR3: CASSEGGGSGGSEKLFF. The CDR3, as DNA: TGTGCCAGCAGTGAAGGGGGGGGGAGCGGGGGAAGCGAAAAACTGTTTTTT.

J is TRBJ2-5 and V is TRBV13, with 7 bases aligning to TRBD1. This CDR3 contains 16 residues. The germline CDR1 and CDR2 sequences are PRHDT and FYEKMQ (reference sequence). Trimming took 4 bases from V and 1 from J; bases not matched to a gene: 9. CDR3 loop: CASSSPRDSFQETQYF. CDR3 sequence (DNA): TGTGCCAGCAGCTCGCCCCGGGACAGTTTCCAAGAGACCCAGTACTTC. Full variable domain (remainder filled in from reference TRBV13 and TRBJ2-5): AAGVIQSPRHLIKEKRETATLKCYPIPRHDTVYWYQQGPGQDPQFLISFYEKMQSDKGSIPDRFSAQQFSDYHSELNMSSLELGDSALYFCASSSPRDSFQETQYFGPGTRLLVL.